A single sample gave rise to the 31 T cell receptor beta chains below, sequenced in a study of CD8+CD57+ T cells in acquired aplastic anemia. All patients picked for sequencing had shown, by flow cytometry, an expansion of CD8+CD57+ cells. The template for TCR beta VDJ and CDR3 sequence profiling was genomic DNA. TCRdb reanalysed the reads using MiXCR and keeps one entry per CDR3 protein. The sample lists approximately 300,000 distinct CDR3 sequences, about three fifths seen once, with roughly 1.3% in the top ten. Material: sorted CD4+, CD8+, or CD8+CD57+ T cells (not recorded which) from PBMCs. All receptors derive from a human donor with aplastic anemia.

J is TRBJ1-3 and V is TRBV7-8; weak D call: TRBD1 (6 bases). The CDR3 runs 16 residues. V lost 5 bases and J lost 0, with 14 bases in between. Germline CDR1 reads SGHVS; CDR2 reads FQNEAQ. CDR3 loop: CASSITGGASGNTIYF. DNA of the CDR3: TGTGCCAGCAGCATTACCGGGGGCGCCTCTGGAAACACCATATATTTT.

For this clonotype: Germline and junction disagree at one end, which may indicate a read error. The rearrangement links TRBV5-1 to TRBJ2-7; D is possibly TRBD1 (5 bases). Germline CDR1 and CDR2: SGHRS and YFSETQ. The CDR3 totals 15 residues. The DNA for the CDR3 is TGTGCCAGCAGCCAATTGTCAGGGCTTCACTACGAGCAGTACTTC. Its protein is CASSQLSGLHYEQYF.

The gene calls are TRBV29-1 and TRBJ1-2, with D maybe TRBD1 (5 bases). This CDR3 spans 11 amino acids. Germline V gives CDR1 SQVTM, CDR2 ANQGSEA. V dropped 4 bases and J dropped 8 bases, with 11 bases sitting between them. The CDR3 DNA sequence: TGCAGCGTTGTGTCAGGGTACGGCTACACCTTC. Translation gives CSVVSGYGYTF.

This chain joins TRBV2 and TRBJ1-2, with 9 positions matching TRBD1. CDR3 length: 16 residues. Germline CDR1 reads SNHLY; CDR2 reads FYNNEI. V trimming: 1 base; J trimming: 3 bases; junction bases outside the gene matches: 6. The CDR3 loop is CASSEVYTGGHYGYTF. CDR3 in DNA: TGTGCCAGCAGTGAAGTTTATACAGGGGGCCACTATGGCTACACCTTC. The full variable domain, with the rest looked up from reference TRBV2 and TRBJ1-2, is EPEVTQTPSHQVTQMGQEVILRCVPISNHLYFYWYRQILGQKVEFLVSFYNNEISEKSEIFDDQFSVERPDGSNFTLKIRSTKLEDSAMYFCASSEVYTGGHYGYTFGSGTRLTVV.

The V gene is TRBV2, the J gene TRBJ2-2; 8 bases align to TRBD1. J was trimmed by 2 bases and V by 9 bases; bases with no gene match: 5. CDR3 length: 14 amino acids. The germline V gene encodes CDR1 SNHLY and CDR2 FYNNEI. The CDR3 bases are TGTGCCAGTCAGGGGGCGGTTAACACCGGGGAGCTGTTTTTT. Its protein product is CASQGAVNTGELFF.

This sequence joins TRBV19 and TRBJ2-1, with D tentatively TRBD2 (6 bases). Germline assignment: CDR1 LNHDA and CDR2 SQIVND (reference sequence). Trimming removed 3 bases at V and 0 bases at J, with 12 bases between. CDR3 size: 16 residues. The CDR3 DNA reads TGTGCCAGTAGTATCCCTCGGGGGAACTCCTACAATGAGCAGTTCTTC. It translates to CASSIPRGNSYNEQFF.

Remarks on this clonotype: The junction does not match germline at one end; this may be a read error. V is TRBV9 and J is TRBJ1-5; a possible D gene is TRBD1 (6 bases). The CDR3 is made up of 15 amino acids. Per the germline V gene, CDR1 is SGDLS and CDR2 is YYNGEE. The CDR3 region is CASSGRGGTNQPQQF. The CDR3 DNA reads TGTGCCAGCAGCGGGAGGGGGGGGACAAATCAGCCCCAGCAATTT. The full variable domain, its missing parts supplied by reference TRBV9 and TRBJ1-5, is DSGVTQTPKHLITATGQRVTLRCSPRSGDLSVYWYQQSLDQGLQFLIQYYNGEERAKGNILERFSAQQFPDLHSELNLSSLELGDSALYFCASSGRGGTNQPQQFGDGTRLSIL.

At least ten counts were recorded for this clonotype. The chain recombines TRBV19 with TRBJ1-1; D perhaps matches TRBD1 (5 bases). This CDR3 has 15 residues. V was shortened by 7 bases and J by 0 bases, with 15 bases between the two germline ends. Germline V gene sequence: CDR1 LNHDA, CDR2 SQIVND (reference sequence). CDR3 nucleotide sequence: TGTGCCAGTACCGTAACAAAGACAGTGAACACTGAAGCTTTCTTT. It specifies CASTVTKTVNTEAFF.

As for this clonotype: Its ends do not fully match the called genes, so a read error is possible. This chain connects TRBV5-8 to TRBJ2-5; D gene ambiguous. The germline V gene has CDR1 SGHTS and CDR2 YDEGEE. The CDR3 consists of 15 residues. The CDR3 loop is CANSLGPGEMETQYF. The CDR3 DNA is TGTGCCAACAGCTTAGGACCGGGCGAGATGGAGACCCAGTACTTC. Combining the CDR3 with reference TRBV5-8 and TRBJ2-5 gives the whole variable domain EAGVTQSPTHLIKTRGQQATLRCSPISGHTSVYWYQQALGLGLQFLLWYDEGEERNRGNFPPRFSGRQFPNYSSELNVNALELEDSALYLCANSLGPGEMETQYFGPGTRLLVL.

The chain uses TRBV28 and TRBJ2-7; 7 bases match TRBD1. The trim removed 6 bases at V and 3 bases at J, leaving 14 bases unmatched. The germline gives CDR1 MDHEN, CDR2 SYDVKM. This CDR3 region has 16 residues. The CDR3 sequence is CASSLIRNRDSYEQYF. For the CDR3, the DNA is TGTGCCAGCAGCCTGATCCGGAACCGGGACAGCTACGAGCAGTACTTC.

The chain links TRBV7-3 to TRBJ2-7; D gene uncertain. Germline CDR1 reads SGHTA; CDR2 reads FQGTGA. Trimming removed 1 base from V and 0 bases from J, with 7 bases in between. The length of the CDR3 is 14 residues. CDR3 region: CASSLIGFSYEQYF. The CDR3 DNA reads TGTGCCAGCAGCTTAATTGGGTTCTCCTACGAGCAGTACTTC.

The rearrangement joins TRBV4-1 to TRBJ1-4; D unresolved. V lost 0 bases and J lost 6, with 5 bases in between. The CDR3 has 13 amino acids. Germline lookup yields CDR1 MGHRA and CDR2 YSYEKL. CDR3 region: CASSQDRDEKLFF. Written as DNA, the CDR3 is TGCGCCAGCAGCCAAGATAGGGATGAAAAACTGTTTTTT.

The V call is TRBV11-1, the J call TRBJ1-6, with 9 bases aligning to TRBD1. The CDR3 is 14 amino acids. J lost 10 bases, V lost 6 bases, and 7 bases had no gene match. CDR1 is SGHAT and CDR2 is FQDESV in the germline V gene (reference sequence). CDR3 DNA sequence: TGTGCCAGCAGTACGGGACAGGGTTTATCACCCCTCCACTTT. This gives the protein CASSTGQGLSPLHF.

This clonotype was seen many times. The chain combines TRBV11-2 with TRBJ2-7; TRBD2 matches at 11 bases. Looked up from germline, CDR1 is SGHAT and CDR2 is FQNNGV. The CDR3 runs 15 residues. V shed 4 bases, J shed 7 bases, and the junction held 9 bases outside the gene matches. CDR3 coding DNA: TGTGCCAGCAGCTCAACTAGCGGGGGATTGTGGGAGCAGTACTTC. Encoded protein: CASSSTSGGLWEQYF.

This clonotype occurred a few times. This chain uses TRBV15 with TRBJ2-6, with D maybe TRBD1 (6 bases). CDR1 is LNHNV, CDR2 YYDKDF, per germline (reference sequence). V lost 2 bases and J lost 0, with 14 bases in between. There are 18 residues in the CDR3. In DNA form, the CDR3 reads TGTGCCACCAGCAGAACCCACGGACAGTTCTCTGGGGCCAACGTCCTGACTTTC. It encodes CATSRTHGQFSGANVLTF.

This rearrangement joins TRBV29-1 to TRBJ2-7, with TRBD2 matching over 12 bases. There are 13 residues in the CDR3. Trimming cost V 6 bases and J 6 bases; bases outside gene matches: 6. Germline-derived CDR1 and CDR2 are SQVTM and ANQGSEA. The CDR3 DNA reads TGCAGCGTCTCCGGGACTAGCGGGTCCGAGCAGTACTTC. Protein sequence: CSVSGTSGSEQYF.

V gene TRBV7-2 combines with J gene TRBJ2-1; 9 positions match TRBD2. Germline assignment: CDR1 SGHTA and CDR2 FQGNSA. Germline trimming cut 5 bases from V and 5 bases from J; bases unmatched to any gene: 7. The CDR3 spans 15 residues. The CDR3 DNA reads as TGTGCCAGCAGCCGAGGACTAGCGAAAAACAATGAGCAGTTCTTC. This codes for CASSRGLAKNNEQFF.

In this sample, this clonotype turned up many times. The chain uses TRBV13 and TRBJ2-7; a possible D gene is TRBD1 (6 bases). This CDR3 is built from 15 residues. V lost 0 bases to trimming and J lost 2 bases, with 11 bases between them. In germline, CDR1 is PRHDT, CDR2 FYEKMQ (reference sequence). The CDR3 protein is CASSLGYREPYEQYF. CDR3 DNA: TGTGCCAGCAGCTTAGGGTACAGGGAGCCCTACGAGCAGTACTTC.

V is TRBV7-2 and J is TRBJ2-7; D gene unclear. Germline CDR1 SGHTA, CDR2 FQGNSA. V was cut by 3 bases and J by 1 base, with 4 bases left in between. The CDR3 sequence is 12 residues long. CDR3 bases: TGTGCCAGCAGCTTGATTTCCTACGAGCAGTACTTC. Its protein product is CASSLISYEQYF.

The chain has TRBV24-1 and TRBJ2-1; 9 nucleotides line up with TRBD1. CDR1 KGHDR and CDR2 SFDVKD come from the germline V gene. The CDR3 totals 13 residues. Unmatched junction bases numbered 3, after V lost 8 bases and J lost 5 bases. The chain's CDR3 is CATIGTGNNEQFF. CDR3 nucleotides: TGTGCCACCATCGGGACAGGGAACAATGAGCAGTTCTTC.

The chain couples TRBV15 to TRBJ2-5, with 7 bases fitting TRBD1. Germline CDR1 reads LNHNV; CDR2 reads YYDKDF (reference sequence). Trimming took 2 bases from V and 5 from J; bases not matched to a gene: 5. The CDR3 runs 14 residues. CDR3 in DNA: TGTGCCACCAGCAGACTCGGACAGGAGGAGACCCAGTACTTC. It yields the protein CATSRLGQEETQYF.

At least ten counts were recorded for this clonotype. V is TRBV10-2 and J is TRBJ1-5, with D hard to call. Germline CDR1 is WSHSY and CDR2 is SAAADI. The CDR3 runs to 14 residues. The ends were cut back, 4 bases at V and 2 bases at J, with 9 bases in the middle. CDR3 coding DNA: TGCGCCAGCAGTGGCTCAGGAGGCAATCAGCCCCAGCATTTT. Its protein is CASSGSGGNQPQHF.

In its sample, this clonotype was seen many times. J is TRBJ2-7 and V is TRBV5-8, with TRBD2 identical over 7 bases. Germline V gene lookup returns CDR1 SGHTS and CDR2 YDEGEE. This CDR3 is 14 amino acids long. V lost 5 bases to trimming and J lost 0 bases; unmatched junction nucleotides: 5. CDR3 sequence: CASSPSGSSYEQYF. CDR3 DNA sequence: TGTGCCAGCAGTCCTAGCGGCAGCTCCTACGAGCAGTACTTC. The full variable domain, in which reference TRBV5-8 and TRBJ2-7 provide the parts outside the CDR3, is EAGVTQSPTHLIKTRGQQATLRCSPISGHTSVYWYQQALGLGLQFLLWYDEGEERNRGNFPPRFSGRQFPNYSSELNVNALELEDSALYLCASSPSGSSYEQYFGPGTRLTVT.

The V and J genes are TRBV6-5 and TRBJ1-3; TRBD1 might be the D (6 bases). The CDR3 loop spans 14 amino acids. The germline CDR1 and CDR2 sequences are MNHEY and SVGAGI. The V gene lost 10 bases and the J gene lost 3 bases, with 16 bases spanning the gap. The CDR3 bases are TGTGCCACCCTAGAGGGGGGAAGTGGAAACACCATATATTTT. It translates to CATLEGGSGNTIYF.

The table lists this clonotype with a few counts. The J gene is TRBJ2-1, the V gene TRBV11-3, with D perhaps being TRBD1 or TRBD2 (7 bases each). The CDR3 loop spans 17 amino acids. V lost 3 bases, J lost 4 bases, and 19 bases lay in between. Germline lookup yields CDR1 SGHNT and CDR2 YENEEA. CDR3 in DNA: TGTGCCAGCAGCTTGGGGCAGGGGGGGTTGGGGTACAATGAGCAGTTCTTC. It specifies CASSLGQGGLGYNEQFF.

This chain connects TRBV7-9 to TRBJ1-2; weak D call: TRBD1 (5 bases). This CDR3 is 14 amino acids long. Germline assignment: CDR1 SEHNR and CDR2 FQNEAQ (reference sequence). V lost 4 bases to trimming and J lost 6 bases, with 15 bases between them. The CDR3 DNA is TGTGCCAGCAGCTCCCAGGGAAGCGTACATGGCTACACCTTC. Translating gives CASSSQGSVHGYTF.

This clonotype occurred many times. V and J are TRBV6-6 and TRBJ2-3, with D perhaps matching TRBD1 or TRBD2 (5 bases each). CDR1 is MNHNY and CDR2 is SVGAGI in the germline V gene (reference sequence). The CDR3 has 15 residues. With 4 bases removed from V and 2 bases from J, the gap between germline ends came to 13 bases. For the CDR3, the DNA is TGTGCCAGCAGTTTCCAACGGGGACCCACAGATACGCAGTATTTT. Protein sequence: CASSFQRGPTDTQYF.

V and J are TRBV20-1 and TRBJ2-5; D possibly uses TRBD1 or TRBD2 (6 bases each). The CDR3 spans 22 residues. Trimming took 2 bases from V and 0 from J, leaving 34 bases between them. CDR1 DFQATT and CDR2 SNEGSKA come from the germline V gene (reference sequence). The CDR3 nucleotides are TGCAGTGCTAGACCACTGATCGTGAGTGGCGGGGCCGGGGGCCGTGACCAAGAGACCCAGTACTTC. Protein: CSARPLIVSGGAGGRDQETQYF.

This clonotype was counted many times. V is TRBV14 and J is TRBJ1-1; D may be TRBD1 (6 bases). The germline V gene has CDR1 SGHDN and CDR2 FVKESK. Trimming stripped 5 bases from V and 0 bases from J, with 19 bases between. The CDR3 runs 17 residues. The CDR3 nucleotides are TGTGCCAGCAGCTTAAAGGGGGTGGGGATCCTGAACACTGAAGCTTTCTTT. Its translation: CASSLKGVGILNTEAFF. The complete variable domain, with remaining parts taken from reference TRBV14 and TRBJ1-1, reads EAGVTQFPSHSVIEKGQTVTLRCDPISGHDNLYWYRRVMGKEIKFLLHFVKESKQDESGMPNNRFLAERTGGTYSTLKVQPAELEDSGVYFCASSLKGVGILNTEAFFGQGTRLTVV.

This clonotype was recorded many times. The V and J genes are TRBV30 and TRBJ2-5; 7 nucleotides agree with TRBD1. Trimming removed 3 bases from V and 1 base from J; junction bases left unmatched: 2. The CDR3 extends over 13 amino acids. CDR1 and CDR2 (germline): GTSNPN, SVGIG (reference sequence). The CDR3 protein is CAWSRQGQETQYF. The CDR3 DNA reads TGTGCCTGGAGCCGACAGGGCCAAGAGACCCAGTACTTC.

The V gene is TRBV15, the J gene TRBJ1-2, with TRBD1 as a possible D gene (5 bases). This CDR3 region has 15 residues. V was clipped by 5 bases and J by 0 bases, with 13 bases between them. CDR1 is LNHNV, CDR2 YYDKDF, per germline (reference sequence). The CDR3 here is CATSLRGVANYGYTF. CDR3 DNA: TGTGCCACCAGCCTTCGGGGGGTGGCTAACTATGGCTACACCTTC.